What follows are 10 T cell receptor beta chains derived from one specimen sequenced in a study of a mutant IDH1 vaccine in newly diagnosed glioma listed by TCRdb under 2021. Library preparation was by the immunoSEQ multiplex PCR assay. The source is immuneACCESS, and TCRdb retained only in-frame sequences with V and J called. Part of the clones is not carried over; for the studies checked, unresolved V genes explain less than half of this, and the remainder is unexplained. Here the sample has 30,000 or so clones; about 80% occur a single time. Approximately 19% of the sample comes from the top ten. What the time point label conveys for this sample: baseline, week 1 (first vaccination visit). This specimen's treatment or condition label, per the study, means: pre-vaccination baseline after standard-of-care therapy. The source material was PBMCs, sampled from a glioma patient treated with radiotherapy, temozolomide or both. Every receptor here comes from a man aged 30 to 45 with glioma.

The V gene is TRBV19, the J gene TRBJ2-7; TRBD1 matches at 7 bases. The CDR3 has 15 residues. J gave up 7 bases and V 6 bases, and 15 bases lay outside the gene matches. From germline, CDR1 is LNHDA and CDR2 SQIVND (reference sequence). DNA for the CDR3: TGTGCCAGTAGCCATCGTGGACAGGAAAGAGGAGAGCAGTACTTC. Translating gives CASSHRGQERGEQYF. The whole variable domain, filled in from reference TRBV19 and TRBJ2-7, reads DGGITQSPKYLFRKEGQNVTLSCEQNLNHDAMYWYRQDPGQGLRLIYYSQIVNDFQKGDIAEGYSVSREKKESFPLTVTSAQKNPTAFYLCASSHRGQERGEQYFGPGTRLTVT.

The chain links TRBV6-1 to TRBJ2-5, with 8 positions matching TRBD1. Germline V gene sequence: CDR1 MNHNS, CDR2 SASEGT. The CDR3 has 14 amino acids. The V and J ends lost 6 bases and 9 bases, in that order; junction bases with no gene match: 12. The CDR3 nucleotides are TGTGCCAGCAGGAGGACAGGGCCTTGGGGGGCCCAGTACTTC. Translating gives CASRRTGPWGAQYF.

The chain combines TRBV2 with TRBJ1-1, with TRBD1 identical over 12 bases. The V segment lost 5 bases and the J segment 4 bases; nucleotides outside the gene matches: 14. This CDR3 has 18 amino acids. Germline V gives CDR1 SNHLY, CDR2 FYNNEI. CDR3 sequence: CASSRRGGQGAHATEAFF. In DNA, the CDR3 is TGTGCCAGCAGTCGACGAGGGGGACAGGGGGCGCATGCCACTGAAGCTTTCTTT. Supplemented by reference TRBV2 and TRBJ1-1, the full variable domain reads EPEVTQTPSHQVTQMGQEVILRCVPISNHLYFYWYRQILGQKVEFLVSFYNNEISEKSEIFDDQFSVERPDGSNFTLKIRSTKLEDSAMYFCASSRRGGQGAHATEAFFGQGTRLTVV.

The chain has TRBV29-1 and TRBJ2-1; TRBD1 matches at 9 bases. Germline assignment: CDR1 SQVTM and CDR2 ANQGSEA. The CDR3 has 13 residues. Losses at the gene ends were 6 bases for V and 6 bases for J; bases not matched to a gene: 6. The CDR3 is CSVAGTGSNEQFF. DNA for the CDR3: TGCAGCGTAGCCGGGACAGGGAGCAATGAGCAGTTCTTC.

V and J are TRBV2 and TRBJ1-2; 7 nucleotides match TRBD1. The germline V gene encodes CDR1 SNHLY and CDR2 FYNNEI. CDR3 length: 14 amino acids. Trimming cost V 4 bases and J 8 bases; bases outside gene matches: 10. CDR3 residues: CASSGDSGGRGYTF. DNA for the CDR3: TGTGCCAGCAGTGGGGACAGTGGTGGGCGAGGCTACACCTTC.

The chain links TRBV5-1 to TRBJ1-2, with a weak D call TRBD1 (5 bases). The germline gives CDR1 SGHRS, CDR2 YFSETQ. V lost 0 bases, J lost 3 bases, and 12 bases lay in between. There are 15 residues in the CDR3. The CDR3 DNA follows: TGCGCCAGCAGCTTGGCCGTGGGGCCCCACTATGGCTACACCTTC. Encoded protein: CASSLAVGPHYGYTF. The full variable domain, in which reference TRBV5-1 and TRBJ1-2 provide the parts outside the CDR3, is KAGVTQTPRYLIKTRGQQVTLSCSPISGHRSVSWYQQTPGQGLQFLFEYFSETQRNKGNFPGRFSGRQFSNSRSEMNVSTLELGDSALYLCASSLAVGPHYGYTFGSGTRLTVV.

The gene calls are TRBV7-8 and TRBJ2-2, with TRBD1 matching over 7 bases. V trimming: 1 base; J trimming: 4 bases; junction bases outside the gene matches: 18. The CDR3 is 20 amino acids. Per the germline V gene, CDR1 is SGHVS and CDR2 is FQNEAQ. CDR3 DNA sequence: TGTGCCAGCAGCTTAGGGGCCCGCGGACAGGTTGATTTGGGCACCGGGGAGCTGTTTTTT. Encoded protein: CASSLGARGQVDLGTGELFF.

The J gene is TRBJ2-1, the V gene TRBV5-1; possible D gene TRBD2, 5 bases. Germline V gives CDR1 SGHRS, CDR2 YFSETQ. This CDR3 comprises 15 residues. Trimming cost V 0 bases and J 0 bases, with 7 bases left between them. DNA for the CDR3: TGCGCCAGCAGCTTGGTGGGGAGCTCCTACAATGAGCAGTTCTTC. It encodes CASSLVGSSYNEQFF.

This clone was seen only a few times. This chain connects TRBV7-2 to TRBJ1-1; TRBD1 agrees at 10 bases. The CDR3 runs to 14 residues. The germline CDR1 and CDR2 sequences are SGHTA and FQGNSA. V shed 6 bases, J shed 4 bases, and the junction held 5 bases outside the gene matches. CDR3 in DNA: TGTGCCAGCAGAGTGACAGGGGGCCCCACTGAAGCTTTCTTT. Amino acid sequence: CASRVTGGPTEAFF.

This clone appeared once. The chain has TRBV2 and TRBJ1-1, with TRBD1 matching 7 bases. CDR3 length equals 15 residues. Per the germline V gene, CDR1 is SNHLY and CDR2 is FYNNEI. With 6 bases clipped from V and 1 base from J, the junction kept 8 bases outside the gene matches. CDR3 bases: TGTGCCAGCAGGGGGACAGCCAAACCGAACACTGAAGCTTTCTTT. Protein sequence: CASRGTAKPNTEAFF.